This is a list of T cell receptor beta chains from one sample in a study of cytomegalovirus exposure and HLA in healthy donors. This table comes from immunoSEQ multiplex PCR, and its TCRdb copy is limited to in-frame clones, with some not included. The sample contains about 130,000 clones, around 80% of which appear only once. The sequenced sample was PBMCs. All receptors come from a woman aged 18-29 years in good health and CMV-seropositive. Both conserved end residues are part of each CDR3. A D gene is named only where the DNA matches it firmly. Size values are once, few and many counts, or a class for expanded clones, and some rows have none.

>once|NA|TRBV7-2|TRBJ2-7
TGTGCCAGCAGCTTACCGAGGTACGAGCAGTACTTC
CASSLPRYEQYF
>NA|TRBD2|TRBV2|TRBJ2-3
TGTGCCAGCAGTACTGGGGGGGGCACAGATACGCAGTATTTT
CASSTGGGTDTQYF
>NA|TRBD1|TRBV6-5|TRBJ1-2
TGTGCCAGCAGTTTGACAGGGACGGTTTTGAGTGGAGGCTACACCTTC
CASSLTGTVLSGGYTF
>once|NA|TRBV18|TRBJ2-3
TGTGCCAGCTCACCCCAAGATACGCAGTATTTT
CASSPQDTQYF
>NA|TRBD2|TRBV18|TRBJ2-5
TGTGCCAGCTCACCACCAGTAGGGAGGGAGCAGTACTTC
CASSPPVGREQYF
>few|TRBD1|TRBV7-3|TRBJ2-2
TGTGCCAGCAGCCTAGGACAGGTTAACACCGGGGAGCTGTTTTTT
CASSLGQVNTGELFF
>NA|TRBD2|TRBV6-6|TRBJ2-3
TGTGCCAGCAGTTACTCGATACGCGGGGGGGCAGATACGCAGTATTTT
CASSYSIRGGADTQYF
>NA|TRBD2|TRBV28|TRBJ2-5
TGTGCCAGCAGTTATCCCACGGGACTAGCGGAAGAGACCCAGTACTTC
CASSYPTGLAEETQYF
>once|TRBD1|TRBV19|TRBJ1-6
TGTGCCAGTAGTATTGTGACAGGGGGTACTTCACCCCTCCACTTT
CASSIVTGGTSPLHF
>once|TRBD2|TRBV27|TRBJ2-2
TGTGCCAGCAGTTCCACTAGCGGGGGGGCCGGTGGCACCGGGGAGCTGTTTTTT
CASSSTSGGAGGTGELFF
>NA|TRBD1|TRBV9|TRBJ2-2
TGTGCCAGCAGCCTAACTGGACAGGGGTTGTCGACCGGGGAGCTGTTTTTT
CASSLTGQGLSTGELFF
>NA|NA|TRBV20-1|TRBJ2-5
TGCAGTGGGCAGCAAGAGACCCAGTACTTC
CSGQQETQYF
>NA|TRBD1|TRBV6-6|TRBJ1-5
TGTGCCAGCAGTTTCGGACAGGGGGCGAATCAGCCCCAGCATTTT
CASSFGQGANQPQHF
>NA|NA|TRBV7-9|TRBJ1-5
TGTGCCAGCAGCTCCCTCAATCAGCCCCAGCATTTT
CASSSLNQPQHF
>once|NA|TRBV5-1|TRBJ1-1
TGCGCCAGCAGCTTGGGGTCGGGCACTGAAGCTTTCTTT
CASSLGSGTEAFF
>NA|TRBD1|TRBV5-4|TRBJ2-7
TGTGCCAGCAGCTCCGAGGGGGGACAGGGGGCCTACGAGCAGTACTTC
CASSSEGGQGAYEQYF
>NA|NA|TRBV30|TRBJ2-7
TGTGCCTGGAGTGTAGGGGGTTACGAGCAGTACTTC
CAWSVGGYEQYF
>NA|NA|TRBV5-6|TRBJ2-7
TGTGCCAGCAGCTTTGGGGACTCCGCCTACGAGCAGTACTTC
CASSFGDSAYEQYF